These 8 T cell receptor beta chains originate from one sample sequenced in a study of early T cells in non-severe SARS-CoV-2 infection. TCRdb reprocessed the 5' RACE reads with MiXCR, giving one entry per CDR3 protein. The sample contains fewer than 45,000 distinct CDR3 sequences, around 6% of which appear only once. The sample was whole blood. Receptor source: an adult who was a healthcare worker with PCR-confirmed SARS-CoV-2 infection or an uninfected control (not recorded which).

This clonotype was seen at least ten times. As DNA, the CDR3 is TGTGCCAGCAGCTCCTTCGGAGGGACCTACAATGAGCAGTTCTTC. This encodes CASSSFGGTYNEQFF. The chain uses TRBV7-9 and TRBJ2-1; TRBD2 might be the D (6 bases). The V gene lost 4 bases and the J gene lost 2 bases, with 12 bases spanning the gap. The CDR3 spans 15 residues. CDR1 SEHNR and CDR2 FQNEAQ come from the germline V gene (reference sequence). Based on the CDR3 plus reference TRBV7-9 and TRBJ2-1, the full variable domain is DTGVSQNPRHKITKRGQNVTFRCDPISEHNRLYWYRQTLGQGPEFLTYFQNEAQLEKSRLLSDRFSAERPKGSFSTLEIQRTEQGDSAMYLCASSSFGGTYNEQFFGPGTRLTVL.

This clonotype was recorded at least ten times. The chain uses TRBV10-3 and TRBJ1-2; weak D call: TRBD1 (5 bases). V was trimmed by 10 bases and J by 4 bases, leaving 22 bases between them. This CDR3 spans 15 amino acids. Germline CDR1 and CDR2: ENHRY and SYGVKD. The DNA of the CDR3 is TGTGCCACCCTGGGGGAGATCGATCGCATCTATGGCTACACCTTC. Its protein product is CATLGEIDRIYGYTF.

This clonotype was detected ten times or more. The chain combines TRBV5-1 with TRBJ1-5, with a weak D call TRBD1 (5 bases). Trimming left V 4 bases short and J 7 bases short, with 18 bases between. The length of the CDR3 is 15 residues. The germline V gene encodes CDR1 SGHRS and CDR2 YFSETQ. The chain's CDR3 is CASSPMGDGRQPQHF. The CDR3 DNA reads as TGCGCCAGCAGCCCGATGGGGGATGGTCGACAGCCCCAGCATTTT.

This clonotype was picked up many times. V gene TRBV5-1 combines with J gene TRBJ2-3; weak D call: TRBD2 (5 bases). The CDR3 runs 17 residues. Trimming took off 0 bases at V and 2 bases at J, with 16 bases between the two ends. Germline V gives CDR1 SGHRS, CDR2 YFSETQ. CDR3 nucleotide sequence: TGCGCCAGCAGCTTGGGGTTCCTGCGGGCCGACACAGATACGCAGTATTTT. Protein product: CASSLGFLRADTDTQYF.

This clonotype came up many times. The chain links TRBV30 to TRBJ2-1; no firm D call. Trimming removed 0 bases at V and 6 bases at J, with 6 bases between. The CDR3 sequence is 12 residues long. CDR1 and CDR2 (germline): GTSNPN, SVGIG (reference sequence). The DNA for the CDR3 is TGTGCCTGGAGTGTAATTAGCAATGAGCAGTTCTTC. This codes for CAWSVISNEQFF.

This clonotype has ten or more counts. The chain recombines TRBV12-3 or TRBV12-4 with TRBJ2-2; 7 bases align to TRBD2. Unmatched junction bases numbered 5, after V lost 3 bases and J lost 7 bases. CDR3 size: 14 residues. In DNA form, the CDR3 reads TGTGCCAGCAGTTTGCGGGAGAGTGTCGGGGAGCTGTTTTTT. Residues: CASSLRESVGELFF.

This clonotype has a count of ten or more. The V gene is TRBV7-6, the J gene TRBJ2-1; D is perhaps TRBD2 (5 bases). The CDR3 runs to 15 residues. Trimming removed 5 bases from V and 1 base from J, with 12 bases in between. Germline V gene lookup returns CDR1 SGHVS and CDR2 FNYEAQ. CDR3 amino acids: CASSPYSGSYNEQFF. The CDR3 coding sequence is TGTGCCAGCAGCCCGTACTCGGGGTCCTACAATGAGCAGTTCTTC.

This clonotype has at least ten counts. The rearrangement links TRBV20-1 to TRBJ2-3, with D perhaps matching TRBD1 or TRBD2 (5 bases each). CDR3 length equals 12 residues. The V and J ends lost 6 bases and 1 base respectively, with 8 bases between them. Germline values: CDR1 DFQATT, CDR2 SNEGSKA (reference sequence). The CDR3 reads CSAMGGTDTQYF. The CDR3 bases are TGCAGTGCCATGGGGGGCACAGATACGCAGTATTTT.